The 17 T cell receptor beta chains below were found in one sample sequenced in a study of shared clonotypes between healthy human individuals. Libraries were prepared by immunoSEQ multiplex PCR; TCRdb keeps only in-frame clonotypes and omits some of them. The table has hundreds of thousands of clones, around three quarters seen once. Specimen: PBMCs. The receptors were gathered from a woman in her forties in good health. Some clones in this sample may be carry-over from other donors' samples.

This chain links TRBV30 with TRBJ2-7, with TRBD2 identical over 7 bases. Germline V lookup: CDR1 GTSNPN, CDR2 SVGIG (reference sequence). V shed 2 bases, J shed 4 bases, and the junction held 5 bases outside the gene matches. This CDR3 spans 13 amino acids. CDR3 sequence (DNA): TGTGCCTGGAGTCCCGGGACTACATACGAGCAGTACTTC. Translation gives CAWSPGTTYEQYF.

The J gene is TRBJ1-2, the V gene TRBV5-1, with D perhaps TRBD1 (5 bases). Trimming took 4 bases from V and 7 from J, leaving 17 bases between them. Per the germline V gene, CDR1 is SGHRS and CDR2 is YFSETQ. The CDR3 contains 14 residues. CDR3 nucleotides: TGCGCCAGCAGCCCGGGAGATTCAGGGTCTGGCTACACCTTC. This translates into CASSPGDSGSGYTF. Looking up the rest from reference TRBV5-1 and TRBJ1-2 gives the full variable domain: KAGVTQTPRYLIKTRGQQVTLSCSPISGHRSVSWYQQTPGQGLQFLFEYFSETQRNKGNFPGRFSGRQFSNSRSEMNVSTLELGDSALYLCASSPGDSGSGYTFGSGTRLTVV.

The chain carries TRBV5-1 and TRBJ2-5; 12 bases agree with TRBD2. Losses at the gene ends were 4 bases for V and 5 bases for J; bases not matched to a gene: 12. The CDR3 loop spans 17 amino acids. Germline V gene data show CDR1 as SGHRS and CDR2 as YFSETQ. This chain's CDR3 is CASSPQTTSGSWETQYF. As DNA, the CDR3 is TGCGCCAGCAGCCCCCAAACGACTAGCGGGAGCTGGGAGACCCAGTACTTC.

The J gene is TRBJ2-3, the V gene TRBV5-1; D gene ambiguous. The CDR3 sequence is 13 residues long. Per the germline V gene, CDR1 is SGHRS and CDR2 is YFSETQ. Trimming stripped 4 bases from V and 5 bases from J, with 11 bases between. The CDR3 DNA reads TGCGCCAGCAGCCCGACCGTCAAAGATACGCAGTATTTT. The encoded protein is CASSPTVKDTQYF.

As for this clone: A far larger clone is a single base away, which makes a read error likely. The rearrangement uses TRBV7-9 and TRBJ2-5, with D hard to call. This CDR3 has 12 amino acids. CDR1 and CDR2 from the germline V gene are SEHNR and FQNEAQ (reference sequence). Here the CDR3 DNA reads TGTGCCAGCAGCTTAGCGATCGAGACCCAGCACTTC. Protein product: CASSLAIETQHF.

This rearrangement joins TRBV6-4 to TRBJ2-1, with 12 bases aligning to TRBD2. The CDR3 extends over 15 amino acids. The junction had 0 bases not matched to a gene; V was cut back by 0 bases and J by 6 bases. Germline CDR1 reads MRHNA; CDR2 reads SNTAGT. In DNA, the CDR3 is TGTGCCAGCAGTGACTCGACTAGCGGGAGCAATGAGCAGTTCTTC. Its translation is CASSDSTSGSNEQFF.

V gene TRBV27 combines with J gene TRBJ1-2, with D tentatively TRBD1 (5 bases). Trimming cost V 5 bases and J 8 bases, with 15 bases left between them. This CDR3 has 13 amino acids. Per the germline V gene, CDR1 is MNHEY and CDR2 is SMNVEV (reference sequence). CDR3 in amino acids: CASSTGGMGGYTF. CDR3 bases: TGTGCCAGCAGTACCGGGGGAATGGGAGGCTACACCTTC.

Here the CDR3 DNA reads TGTGCCAGCAGTTTAAATCAGGGGGCCCTCCCCCAGCATTTT. This codes for CASSLNQGALPQHF. The chain is built from TRBV28 and TRBJ1-5; 8 nucleotides line up with TRBD1. The CDR3 loop spans 14 amino acids. Trimming took 2 bases from V and 10 from J; bases not matched to a gene: 7. Germline CDR1 and CDR2: MDHEN and SYDVKM.

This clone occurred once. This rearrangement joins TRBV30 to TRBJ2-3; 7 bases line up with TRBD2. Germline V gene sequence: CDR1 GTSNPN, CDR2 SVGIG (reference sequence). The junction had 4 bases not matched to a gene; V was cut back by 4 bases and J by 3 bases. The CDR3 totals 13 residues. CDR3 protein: CAWTTSITDTQYF. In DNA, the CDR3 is TGTGCCTGGACGACTAGCATAACAGATACGCAGTATTTT.

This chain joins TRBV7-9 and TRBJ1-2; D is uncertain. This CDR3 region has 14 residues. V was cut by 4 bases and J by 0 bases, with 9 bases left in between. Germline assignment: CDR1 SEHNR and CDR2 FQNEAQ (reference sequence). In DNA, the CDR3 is TGTGCCAGCAGCTCCCCCCCCACTAACTATGGCTACACCTTC. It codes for CASSSPPTNYGYTF.

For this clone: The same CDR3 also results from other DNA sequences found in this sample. Here the CDR3 DNA reads TGTGCCTGGAGCACACGCACTGAAGCTTTCTTT. Translation gives CAWSTRTEAFF. V gene TRBV30 combines with J gene TRBJ1-1; D is uncertain. The CDR3 length is 11 residues. The germline V and J ends were trimmed by 3 bases and 4 bases, with 6 bases remaining between them. In germline, CDR1 is GTSNPN, CDR2 SVGIG (reference sequence).

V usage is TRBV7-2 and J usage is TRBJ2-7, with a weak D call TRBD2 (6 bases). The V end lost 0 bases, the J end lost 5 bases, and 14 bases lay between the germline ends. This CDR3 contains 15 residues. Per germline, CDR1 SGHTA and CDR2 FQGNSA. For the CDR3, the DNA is TGTGCCAGCAGCTTAGCCTCTAGCGTCCCCCACGAGCAGTACTTC. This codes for CASSLASSVPHEQYF.

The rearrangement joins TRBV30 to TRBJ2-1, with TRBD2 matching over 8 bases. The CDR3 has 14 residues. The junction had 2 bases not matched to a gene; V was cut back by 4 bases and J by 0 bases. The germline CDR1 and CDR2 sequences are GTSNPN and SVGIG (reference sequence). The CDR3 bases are TGTGCCTGGAAGCGGGGGAGCTCCTACAATGAGCAGTTCTTC. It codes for CAWKRGSSYNEQFF.

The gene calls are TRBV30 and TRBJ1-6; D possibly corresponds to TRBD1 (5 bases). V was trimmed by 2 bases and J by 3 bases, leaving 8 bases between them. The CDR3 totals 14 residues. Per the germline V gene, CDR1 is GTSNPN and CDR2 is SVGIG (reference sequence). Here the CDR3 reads CAWSLTVYNSPLHF. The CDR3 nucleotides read TGTGCCTGGAGTTTGACAGTCTATAATTCACCCCTCCACTTT.

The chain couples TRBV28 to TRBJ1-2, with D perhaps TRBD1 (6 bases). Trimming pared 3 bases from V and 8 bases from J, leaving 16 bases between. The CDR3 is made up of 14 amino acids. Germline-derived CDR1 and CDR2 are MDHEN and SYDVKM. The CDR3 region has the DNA TGTGCCAGCAGTTTTCCTCAGGGGTATGGAGGCTACACCTTC. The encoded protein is CASSFPQGYGGYTF.

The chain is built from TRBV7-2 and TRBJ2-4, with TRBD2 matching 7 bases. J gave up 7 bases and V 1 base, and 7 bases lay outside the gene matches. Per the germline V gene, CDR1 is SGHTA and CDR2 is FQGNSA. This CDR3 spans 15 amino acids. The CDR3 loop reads CASSLDAGERNIQYF. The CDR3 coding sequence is TGTGCCAGCAGCTTAGACGCGGGAGAGAGGAACATTCAGTACTTC.

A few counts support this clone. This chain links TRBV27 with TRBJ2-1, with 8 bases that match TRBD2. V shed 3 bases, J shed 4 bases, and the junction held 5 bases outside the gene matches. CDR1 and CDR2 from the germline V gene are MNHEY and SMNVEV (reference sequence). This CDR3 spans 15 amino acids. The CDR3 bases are TGTGCCAGCAGTTTGCGTAGCGGGGTTTACAATGAGCAGTTCTTC. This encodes CASSLRSGVYNEQFF.